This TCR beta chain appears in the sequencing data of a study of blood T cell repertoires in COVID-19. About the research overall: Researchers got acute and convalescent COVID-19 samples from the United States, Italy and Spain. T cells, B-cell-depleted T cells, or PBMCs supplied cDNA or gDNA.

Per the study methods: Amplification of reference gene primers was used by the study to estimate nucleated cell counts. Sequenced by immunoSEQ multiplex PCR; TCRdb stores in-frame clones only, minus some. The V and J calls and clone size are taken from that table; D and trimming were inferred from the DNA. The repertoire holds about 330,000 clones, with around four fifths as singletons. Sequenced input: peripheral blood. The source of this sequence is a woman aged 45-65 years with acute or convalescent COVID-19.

Here the CDR3 DNA reads TGTGCCAGCAGTGAATATAGCGACATTCAGTACTTC. This translates into CASSEYSDIQYF. This chain links TRBV2 with TRBJ2-4; a possible D gene is TRBD2 (5 bases). V shed 2 bases and J shed 8 bases, with 7 bases lying between them. This CDR3 has 12 amino acids. The V gene's germline CDR1 is SNHLY and CDR2 FYNNEI.